Below are 13 T cell receptor beta chains sequenced from a single sample in a study of cytomegalovirus exposure and HLA in healthy donors. 60 Vbeta and 13 Jbeta primers were used in PCR. TCRdb keeps only in-frame clones here, not all; method: immunoSEQ multiplex PCR. The data contain 95,000 to 100,000 clones, about 70% of them singletons. Sequences were obtained from PBMCs. Receptors were obtained from a human donor in good health.

CDR3 DNA sequence: TGTGCCAGCAGCGTAGGGACAGAGTCTACCTATGGCTACACCTTC. The encoded protein is CASSVGTESTYGYTF. The chain joins TRBV9 to TRBJ1-2; tentative D call: TRBD1 (6 bases). This CDR3 has 15 amino acids. The V gene's germline CDR1 is SGDLS and CDR2 YYNGEE. V lost 0 bases and J 4 bases, leaving 13 bases between the germline ends.

Turning to this clone: Germline and junction disagree at one end, which may indicate a read error. The V call is TRBV27, the J call TRBJ1-1, with TRBD1 as a possible D gene (6 bases). The germline CDR1 and CDR2 sequences are MNHEY and SMNVEV (reference sequence). This CDR3 has 14 residues. CDR3 loop: CASGPTGENAEAFF. The CDR3 DNA is TGTGCCAGCGGACCGACAGGAGAGAACGCTGAAGCTTTCTTT.

The V gene is TRBV5-1, the J gene TRBJ2-1; TRBD1 agrees at 7 bases. Germline values: CDR1 SGHRS, CDR2 YFSETQ. V dropped 0 bases and J dropped 9; count of bases not matched to a gene: 6. The CDR3 is 14 amino acids. The CDR3 DNA is TGCGCCAGCAGCTTGGCCCAGGGGGTCGGTGAGCAGTTCTTC. Its translation is CASSLAQGVGEQFF.

The chain couples TRBV5-1 to TRBJ2-7; 10 bases agree with TRBD2. The trim removed 5 bases at V and 2 bases at J, leaving 10 bases unmatched. This CDR3 is built from 16 residues. Germline lookup yields CDR1 SGHRS and CDR2 YFSETQ. The CDR3 reads CASRPTLAGAPYEQYF. The CDR3 nucleotides are TGCGCCAGCAGGCCGACTCTAGCGGGGGCCCCCTACGAGCAGTACTTC.

The V call is TRBV30, the J call TRBJ1-5; D gene unclear. The germline CDR1 and CDR2 sequences are GTSNPN and SVGIG (reference sequence). Between the trimmed V and J ends, which lost 2 bases and 0 bases, there was a span of 2 bases. The CDR3 runs 12 residues. The CDR3 DNA reads as TGTGCCTGGAGTTATAGCAATCAGCCCCAGCATTTT. Its translation is CAWSYSNQPQHF.

The V gene is TRBV5-1, the J gene TRBJ1-2; 7 bases align to TRBD1. The CDR3 contains 13 residues. After removal of 5 bases from V and 5 bases from J, the junction contained 6 bases not matched to a gene. In germline, CDR1 is SGHRS, CDR2 YFSETQ. CDR3 sequence: CASSNQGGYGYTF. The CDR3 nucleotides are TGCGCCAGCAGTAACCAGGGGGGTTATGGCTACACCTTC.

This chain links TRBV7-6 with TRBJ2-5; 10 bases match TRBD2. CDR3 size: 17 residues. The germline V gene encodes CDR1 SGHVS and CDR2 FNYEAQ. The V segment lost 4 bases and the J segment 5 bases; nucleotides outside the gene matches: 13. This CDR3 reads CASSYRTSGPTRETQYF. The CDR3 DNA sequence: TGTGCCAGCAGCTACCGGACTAGCGGTCCAACCAGGGAGACCCAGTACTTC.

This chain uses TRBV6-5 with TRBJ1-1; D remains ambiguous. The CDR3 extends over 12 amino acids. Germline V lookup: CDR1 MNHEY, CDR2 SVGAGI. Trimming pared 5 bases from V and 2 bases from J, leaving 6 bases between. The CDR3 reads CASSEINTEAFF. The CDR3 region has the DNA TGTGCCAGCAGTGAGATTAACACTGAAGCTTTCTTT.

CDR3 residues: CASSPTGGGEKLFF. CDR3 DNA: TGTGCCAGCAGTCCGACAGGGGGAGGTGAAAAACTGTTTTTT. The V gene is TRBV6-1, the J gene TRBJ1-4, with 9 positions matching TRBD1. V was clipped by 5 bases and J by 7 bases; unmatched bases: 5. This CDR3 spans 14 amino acids. Germline CDR1 MNHNS, CDR2 SASEGT.

A note on this clone: A read error may produce the germline difference seen at one junction end. V usage is TRBV6-1 and J usage is TRBJ1-5, with TRBD1 matching 8 bases. CDR3 size: 14 residues. Germline loops: CDR1 MNHNS, CDR2 SASEGT. The CDR3 is CASSDAGGKQPQHF. DNA for the CDR3: TGTGCCAGCAGTGATGCAGGGGGCAAACAGCCCCAGCATTTT.

The chain combines TRBV7-6 with TRBJ1-1; D call uncertain. Germline assignment: CDR1 SGHVS and CDR2 FNYEAQ. V dropped 0 bases and J dropped 2 bases, with 10 bases sitting between them. This CDR3 is built from 15 residues. The CDR3 sequence is CASSLATGYNTEAFF. CDR3 nucleotides: TGTGCCAGCAGCTTAGCGACCGGGTATAACACTGAAGCTTTCTTT.

The chain combines TRBV19 with TRBJ2-3, with TRBD2 identical over 7 bases. With 4 bases clipped from V and 8 bases from J, the junction kept 15 bases outside the gene matches. The CDR3 extends over 16 amino acids. Germline values: CDR1 LNHDA, CDR2 SQIVND (reference sequence). CDR3 bases: TGTGCCAGTAGTAAAAATCGCTCACCTAGCGGCGGTACGCAGTATTTT. It encodes CASSKNRSPSGGTQYF.

This clone appeared a single time. The chain joins TRBV18 to TRBJ2-3, with 8 bases matching TRBD2. Germline values: CDR1 KGHSH, CDR2 LQKENI. The V gene end was trimmed by 3 bases and the J gene end by 3 bases; junction bases not matched to a gene: 8. The CDR3 is made up of 16 amino acids. CDR3 residues: CASSPNWTSRTDTQYF. The CDR3 coding sequence is TGTGCCAGCTCACCGAACTGGACTAGCAGAACAGATACGCAGTATTTT.